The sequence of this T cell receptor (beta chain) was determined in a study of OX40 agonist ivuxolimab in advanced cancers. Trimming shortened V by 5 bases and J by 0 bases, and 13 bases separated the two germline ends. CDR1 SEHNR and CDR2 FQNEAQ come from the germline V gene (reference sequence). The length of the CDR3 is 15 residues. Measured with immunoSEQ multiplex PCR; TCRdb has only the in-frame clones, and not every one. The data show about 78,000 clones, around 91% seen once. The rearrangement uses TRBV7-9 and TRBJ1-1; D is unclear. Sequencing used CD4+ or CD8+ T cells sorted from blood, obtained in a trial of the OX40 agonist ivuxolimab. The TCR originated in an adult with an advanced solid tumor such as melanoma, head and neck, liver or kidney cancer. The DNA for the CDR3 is TGTGCCAGCAGCCACCCGGCGGGCTTGAACACTGAAGCTTTCTTT. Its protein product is CASSHPAGLNTEAFF.